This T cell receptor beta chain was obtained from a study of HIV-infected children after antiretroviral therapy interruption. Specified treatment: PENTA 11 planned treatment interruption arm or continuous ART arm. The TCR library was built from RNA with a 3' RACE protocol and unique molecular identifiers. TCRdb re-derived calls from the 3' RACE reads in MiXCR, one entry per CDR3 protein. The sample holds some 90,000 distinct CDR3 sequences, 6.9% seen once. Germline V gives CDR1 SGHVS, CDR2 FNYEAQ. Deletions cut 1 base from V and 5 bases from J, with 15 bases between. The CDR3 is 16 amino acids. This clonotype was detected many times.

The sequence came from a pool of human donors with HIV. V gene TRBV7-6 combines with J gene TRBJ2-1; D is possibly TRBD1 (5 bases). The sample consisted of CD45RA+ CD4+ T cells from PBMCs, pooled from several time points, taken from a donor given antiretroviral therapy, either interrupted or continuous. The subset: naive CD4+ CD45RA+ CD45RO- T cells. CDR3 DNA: TGTGCCAGCAGCTTAGACCAGGGCAGTATCCACAATGAGCAGTTCTTC. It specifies CASSLDQGSIHNEQFF.